This TCR beta chain was observed in a study of CD8 T cells in ankylosing spondylitis. Whole-study findings and limits: Characteristic, it appeared, of ankylosing spondylitis blood was a TCR beta motif of eight highly homologous variants.

This clonotype has a count of ten or more. Its cognate antigen is unknown. CDR1 is SGHRS and CDR2 is YFSETQ in the germline V gene. V lost 0 bases to trimming and J lost 1 base, with 10 bases between them. The CDR3 contains 15 residues. TCRdb re-analysed the 5' RACE reads in MiXCR, keeping a single row per CDR3 protein. The top ten clones hold roughly 3.5% of a sample with about 460,000 distinct CDR3 sequences, about 5.7% of them seen once. The sample consisted of blood, either unsorted or a sorted T cell fraction (not recorded which). This chain joins TRBV5-1 and TRBJ1-2; D is perhaps TRBD1 (5 bases). This sequence originates from a male donor with ankylosing spondylitis. CDR3 sequence: CASSLAGGSNYGYTF. CDR3 DNA sequence: TGCGCCAGCAGCTTGGCGGGGGGGAGTAACTATGGCTACACCTTC.